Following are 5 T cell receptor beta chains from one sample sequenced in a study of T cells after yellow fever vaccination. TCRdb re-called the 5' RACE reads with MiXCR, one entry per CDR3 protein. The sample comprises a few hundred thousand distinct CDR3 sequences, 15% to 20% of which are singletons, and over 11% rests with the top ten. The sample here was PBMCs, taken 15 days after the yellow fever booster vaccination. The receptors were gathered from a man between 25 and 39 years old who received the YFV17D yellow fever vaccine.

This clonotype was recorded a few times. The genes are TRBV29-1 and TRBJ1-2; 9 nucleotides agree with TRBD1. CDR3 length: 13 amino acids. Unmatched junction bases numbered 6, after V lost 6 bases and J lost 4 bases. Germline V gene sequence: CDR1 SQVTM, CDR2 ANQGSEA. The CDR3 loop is CSVPGQGVYGYTF. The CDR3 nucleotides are TGCAGCGTACCGGGACAGGGAGTCTATGGCTACACCTTC.

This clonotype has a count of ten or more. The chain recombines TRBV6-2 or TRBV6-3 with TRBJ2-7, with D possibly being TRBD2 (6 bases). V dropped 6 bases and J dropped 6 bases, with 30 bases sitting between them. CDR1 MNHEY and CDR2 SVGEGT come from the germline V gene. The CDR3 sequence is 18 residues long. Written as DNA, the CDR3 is TGTGCCAGCAGCCACGAACTTTACTTGGGACTCCAATTCGGCGAGCAGTACTTC. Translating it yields CASSHELYLGLQFGEQYF.

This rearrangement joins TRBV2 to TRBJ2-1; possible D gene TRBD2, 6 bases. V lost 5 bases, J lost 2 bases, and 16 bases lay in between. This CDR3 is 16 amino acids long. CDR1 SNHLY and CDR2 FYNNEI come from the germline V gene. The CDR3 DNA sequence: TGTGCCAGCAGTCCTGCGGGGACCCGAACCTACAATGAGCAGTTCTTC. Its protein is CASSPAGTRTYNEQFF.

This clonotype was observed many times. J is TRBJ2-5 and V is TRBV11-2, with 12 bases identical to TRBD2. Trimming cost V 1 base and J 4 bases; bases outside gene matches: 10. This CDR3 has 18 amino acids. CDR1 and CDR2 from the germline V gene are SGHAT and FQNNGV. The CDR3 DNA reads TGTGCCAGCAGCTTAGTGGCTAGCGGGAGGGTGGGTATAGAGACCCAGTACTTC. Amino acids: CASSLVASGRVGIETQYF. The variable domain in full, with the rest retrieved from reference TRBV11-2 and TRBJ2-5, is EAGVAQSPRYKIIEKRQSVAFWCNPISGHATLYWYQQILGQGPKLLIQFQNNGVVDDSQLPKDRFSAERLKGVDSTLKIQPAKLEDSAVYLCASSLVASGRVGIETQYFGPGTRLLVL.

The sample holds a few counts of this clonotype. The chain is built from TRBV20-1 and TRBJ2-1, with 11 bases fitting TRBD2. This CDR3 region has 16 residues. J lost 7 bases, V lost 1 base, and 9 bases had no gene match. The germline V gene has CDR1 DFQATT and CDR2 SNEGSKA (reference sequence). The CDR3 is CSARVWVLAGGNEQFF. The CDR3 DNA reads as TGCAGTGCTAGAGTGTGGGTGCTAGCGGGAGGAAATGAGCAGTTCTTC.